These 5 T cell receptor beta chains originate from one sample sequenced in a study of CD8 T cells in Susac syndrome. Reverse transcription used about 0.45 to 1 ug RNA and random hexamers. Using its own MiXCR run on the immunoSEQ multiplex PCR reads, TCRdb lists one record per CDR3 protein. The table shows under 550,000 distinct CDR3 sequences, with more than 70% occurring only once. Sample: CD8+ T cells from PBMCs. All receptors come from a human donor with multiple sclerosis.

V gene TRBV27 combines with J gene TRBJ2-7; 9 nucleotides match TRBD1. This CDR3 contains 16 residues. Looked up from germline, CDR1 is MNHEY and CDR2 is SMNVEV (reference sequence). V lost 1 base to trimming and J lost 0 bases; unmatched junction nucleotides: 4. Here the CDR3 DNA reads TGTGCCAGCAGTTTATACCCGACAGGGGGCTCCTACGAGCAGTACTTC. It codes for CASSLYPTGGSYEQYF.

J is TRBJ2-2 and V is TRBV5-1; 7 nucleotides line up with TRBD2. Germline CDR1 and CDR2: SGHRS and YFSETQ. The CDR3 loop spans 17 amino acids. With 4 bases clipped from V and 0 bases from J, the junction kept 9 bases outside the gene matches. CDR3 residues: CASSLRLALANTGELFF. The CDR3 DNA follows: TGCGCCAGCAGCCTCCGACTAGCCCTAGCGAACACCGGGGAGCTGTTTTTT.

The chain couples TRBV4-1 to TRBJ2-7, with D tentatively TRBD1 (5 bases). Trimming shortened V by 0 bases and J by 3 bases, and 12 bases separated the two germline ends. This CDR3 contains 15 residues. Germline V gene sequence: CDR1 MGHRA, CDR2 YSYEKL. The CDR3 spells CASSQDRAGNYEQYF. The CDR3, as DNA: TGCGCCAGCAGCCAAGATAGGGCAGGGAACTACGAGCAGTACTTC.

The chain couples TRBV24-1 to TRBJ2-1; D gene ambiguous. Trimming pared 4 bases from V and 5 bases from J, leaving 11 bases between. CDR1 and CDR2 from the germline V gene are KGHDR and SFDVKD. The CDR3 is 14 residues long. The CDR3 is CATSDPVRNNEQFF. Here the CDR3 DNA reads TGTGCCACCAGTGACCCCGTCCGGAACAATGAGCAGTTCTTC.

The chain joins TRBV10-3 to TRBJ2-7; the D is unclear. V was pared by 3 bases and J by 2 bases, with 8 bases between. The CDR3 covers 13 residues. The germline V gene has CDR1 ENHRY and CDR2 SYGVKD. CDR3 DNA sequence: TGTGCCATCAGTGATTGGGATACCTACGAGCAGTACTTC. It yields the protein CAISDWDTYEQYF.